Sequencing of this T cell receptor (beta chain) was carried out in a study of beta chain features in type 1 diabetes. Points on this clone: Its antigen is unidentified.

Findings and caveats of the study: TCRB CDR3s from Type 1 diabetes patients were moderately but significantly shorter in all four CD4+ subsets.

The authors reverse transcribed all of the isolated RNA, so sequencing captured expressed TCRB transcripts. The assay was immunoSEQ multiplex PCR, and TCRdb's table has in-frame clones only and misses some. The sample includes a few hundred thousand clones, around 22% of them seen just once. The specimen was naive CD4+ T cells from blood. This clonotype was obtained from a woman under 40 with type 1 diabetes.

The CDR3 sequence: CASSVGRENTEAFF. In DNA form, the CDR3 reads TGTGCCAGCAGCGTAGGGAGGGAGAACACTGAAGCTTTCTTT. The chain links TRBV9 to TRBJ1-1; D gene uncertain. Germline CDR1 SGDLS, CDR2 YYNGEE. The CDR3 has 14 residues. The germline V and J ends were trimmed by 0 bases and 1 base, with 7 bases remaining between them.